This TCR beta chain appears in the sequencing data of a study of cytomegalovirus exposure and HLA in healthy donors. This CDR3 has 13 residues. CDR1 is LNHNV and CDR2 is YYDKDF in the germline V gene (reference sequence). Points from the study as a whole: A missense DCLRE1C variant was associated with V- and J-gene trimming of TCR beta chains in a later analysis, and an independent cohort replicated the association. Altogether, some 170 TCR beta chains were recorded as cytomegalovirus-associated.

A word on this clone: The antigen remains unidentified.

The PCR had 60 Vbeta and 13 Jbeta primers. The authors' processing: Later work found 74 million or so unique TCR beta chains, with 9 million to 13 million shared. Sequencing used immunoSEQ multiplex PCR; TCRdb keeps in-frame clones, though not all of them. V and J calls and clone size are those listed in that table; D and trimming were worked out from the DNA. Seen here are about 120,000 clones, 81% observed once, and the top ten hold 3.9%. The sequence was collected from a woman aged 25 to 39 in good health and CMV-seronegative. The J gene is TRBJ2-5, the V gene TRBV15; D may be TRBD1 (5 bases). The closer fit of TRBJ2-7 to the DNA end suggests the J call may be wrong. Material for sequencing was PBMCs. The CDR3 DNA sequence: TGTGCCACCAGCGGGGCGGTATCCTACGAGCAGTACTTC. Amino acids: CATSGAVSYEQYF.